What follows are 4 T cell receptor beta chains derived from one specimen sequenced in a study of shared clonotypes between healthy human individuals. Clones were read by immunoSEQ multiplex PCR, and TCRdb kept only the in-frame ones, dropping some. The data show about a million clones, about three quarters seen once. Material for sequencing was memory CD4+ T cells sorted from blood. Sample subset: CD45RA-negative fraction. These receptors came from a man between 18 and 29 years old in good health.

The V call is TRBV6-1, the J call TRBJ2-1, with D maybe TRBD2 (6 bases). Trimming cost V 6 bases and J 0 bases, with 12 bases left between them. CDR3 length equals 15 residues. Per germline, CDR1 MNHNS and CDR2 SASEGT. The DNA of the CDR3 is TGTGCCAGCAGACCCGGGACTCGCTCCTACAATGAGCAGTTCTTC. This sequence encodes CASRPGTRSYNEQFF.

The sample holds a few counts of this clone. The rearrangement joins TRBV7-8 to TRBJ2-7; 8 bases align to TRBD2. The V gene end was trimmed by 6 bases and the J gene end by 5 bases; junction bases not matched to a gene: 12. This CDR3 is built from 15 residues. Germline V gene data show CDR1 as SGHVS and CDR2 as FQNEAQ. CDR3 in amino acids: CASRWSGSVLDEQYF. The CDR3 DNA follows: TGTGCCAGCAGATGGAGCGGGAGTGTATTGGACGAGCAGTACTTC.

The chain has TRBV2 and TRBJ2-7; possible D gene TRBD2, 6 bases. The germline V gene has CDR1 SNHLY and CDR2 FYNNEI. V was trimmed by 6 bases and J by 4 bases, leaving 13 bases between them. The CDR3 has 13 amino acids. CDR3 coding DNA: TGTGCCAGCAGCTTACTAGCAGGGTACGAGCAGTACTTC. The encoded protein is CASSLLAGYEQYF.

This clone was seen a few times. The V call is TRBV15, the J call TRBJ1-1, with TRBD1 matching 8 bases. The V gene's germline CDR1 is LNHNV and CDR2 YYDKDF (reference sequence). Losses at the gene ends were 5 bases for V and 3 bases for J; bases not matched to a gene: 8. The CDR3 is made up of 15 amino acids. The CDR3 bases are TGTGCCACCAGCCCCAGGGGGCGGTTAGACACTGAAGCTTTCTTT. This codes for CATSPRGRLDTEAFF.